Below, 6 T cell receptor beta chains from the same sample are listed, as sequenced in a study of T cells in women clearing cervical HPV infection (dated by TCRdb to the late 2010s). Library prep was done by the immunoSEQ multiplex PCR assay. TCRdb re-hosts the immuneACCESS table, in-frame sequences only. Its copies lack some clones; in the studies checked, an unresolved V gene accounts for under half of them, and the cause for the rest is not known. This sample's clone table shows roughly 40,000 clones. The ten top clones hold about 5% of the sample. The specimen sequenced was blood buffy coat. Receptor source: a woman between 18 and 70 years old with a cervical HPV16 infection that either progressed to CIN3+ or cleared (not recorded which).

With regard to this clone: The read stops 3 residues short of the end of the CDR3; the missing end is completed from the germline J gene. This chain connects TRBV6-2 or TRBV6-3 to TRBJ1-6, with 8 bases identical to TRBD1. This CDR3 contains 15 residues. Germline V gene lookup returns CDR1 MNHEY and CDR2 SVGEGT. The junction had 5 bases not matched to a gene; V was cut back by 8 bases and J by 2 bases. Partial CDR3 DNA: TGTGCCAGCGGGGAACAGGGGGCCTATAATTCACCC. Encoded protein: CASGEQGAYNSP. In full, the CDR3 reads CASGEQGAYNSPLHF.

Remarks on this clone: The sequence runs out 3 residues before the end of the CDR3; the remainder is reconstructed from the germline J gene. This rearrangement joins TRBV7-2 to TRBJ2-2, with D maybe TRBD1 (5 bases). The CDR3 sequence is 15 residues long. V was pared by 0 bases and J by 7 bases, with 12 bases between. Germline-derived CDR1 and CDR2 are SGHTA and FQGNSA. The CDR3 here is CASSLAQGVHGELFF. CDR3 DNA, as far as it was read: TGTGCCAGCAGCTTAGCGCAGGGTGTGCACGGGGAG.

Points on this clone: The missing CDR3 end, 3 residues past where the read stops, is filled in from the germline J gene. The V gene is TRBV7-7, the J gene TRBJ2-3, with 9 bases aligning to TRBD1. CDR1 and CDR2 (germline): SSHAT, FNYEAQ (reference sequence). Trimming at V came to 5 bases and at J to 4 bases, leaving 10 bases not matched to a gene. CDR3 length equals 16 residues. The CDR3 sequence is CASSPRDRAGADTQYF. The DNA read from the CDR3 is TGTGCCAGCAGCCCCAGGGACAGGGCGGGGGCAGATACG.

As to this clone: The read comes to an end 3 residues before the CDR3 does, leaving the germline J gene to fill in the end. The chain carries TRBV5-5 and TRBJ2-7, with 10 bases aligning to TRBD1. Trimming cost V 4 bases and J 0 bases; bases outside gene matches: 4. Germline lookup yields CDR1 SGHKS and CDR2 YYEKEE (reference sequence). The CDR3 covers 15 residues. The CDR3 DNA, read in part, is TGTGCCAGCAGCGATCGGACAGGGGGCTCCTACGAG. Translated: CASSDRTGGSYE. The complete CDR3 protein is CASSDRTGGSYEQYF.

With regard to this clone: The CDR3 end lies 3 residues beyond the end of the read and is filled in from the germline J gene. The V and J genes are TRBV19 and TRBJ1-2; D gene ambiguous. The CDR3 has 14 residues. The V end lost 3 bases, the J end lost 0 bases, and 8 bases lay between the germline ends. From germline, CDR1 is LNHDA and CDR2 SQIVND (reference sequence). This CDR3 reads CASSIGSANYGYTF. CDR3 bases read: TGTGCCAGTAGTATTGGTTCGGCTAACTATGGC. The full variable domain, its missing parts supplied by reference TRBV19 and TRBJ1-2, is DGGITQSPKYLFRKEGQNVTLSCEQNLNHDAMYWYRQDPGQGLRLIYYSQIVNDFQKGDIAEGYSVSREKKESFPLTVTSAQKNPTAFYLCASSIGSANYGYTFGSGTRLTVV.

Note on this clone: From the germline J gene comes the end of the CDR3, since the read stops 3 residues before it. The J gene is TRBJ1-2, the V gene TRBV4-1; D is unresolved. The germline V gene encodes CDR1 MGHRA and CDR2 YSYEKL. The CDR3 is 15 residues long. With 4 bases removed from V and 3 bases from J, the gap between germline ends came to 15 bases. The DNA read from the CDR3 is TGCGCCAGCAGCCCCGGGGAGGGAGGCTACTATGGC. It translates to CASSPGEGGYYG. In full, the CDR3 is CASSPGEGGYYGYTF.